A selection of T cell receptor beta chains follows, all from one sample in a study of cytomegalovirus exposure and HLA in healthy donors. Libraries were prepared by immunoSEQ multiplex PCR; TCRdb keeps only in-frame clonotypes and omits some of them. The table includes around 170,000 clones, about 85% detected once. Sequencing was done on a sample of PBMCs. The receptors come from a man aged 18 to 29 in good health and CMV-seropositive. CDR3s include the opening cysteine and the closing phenylalanine or tryptophan. Fields, in order: J gene, V gene, clone size, D gene, CDR3 DNA, CDR3 protein. The D gene is left open where the match is weak. Rows give clone size only sometimes, using once, few, many, or a class for an expanded clone.

J gene: TRBJ1-3; V gene: TRBV9; clone size: once; D gene: TRBD1; CDR3 DNA: TGTGCCAGCAGCGAAAAACAGACTCAGGGGGCTTCCGGAAACACCATATATTTT; CDR3 protein: CASSEKQTQGASGNTIYF
J gene: TRBJ2-2; V gene: TRBV27; clone size: few; D gene: TRBD1; CDR3 DNA: TGTGCCAGCAGTTTAGAGGGGGCTGCGAACACCGGGGAGCTGTTTTTT; CDR3 protein: CASSLEGAANTGELFF
J gene: TRBJ1-1; V gene: TRBV6-6; clone size: NA; D gene: TRBD1; CDR3 DNA: TGTGCCAGCAGCAGACAGGGAAACACTGAAGCTTTCTTT; CDR3 protein: CASSRQGNTEAFF
J gene: TRBJ1-1; V gene: TRBV7-9; clone size: NA; D gene: TRBD1; CDR3 DNA: TGTGCCAGCAGCTCTTCGGCAGGGGGCTTTAGGGCTGAAGCTTTCTTT; CDR3 protein: CASSSSAGGFRAEAFF
J gene: TRBJ2-7; V gene: TRBV30; clone size: NA; D gene: NA; CDR3 DNA: TGTGCCTGGAGTGTACTCCCGTGGCAGGGCCGCTACGAGCAGTACTTC; CDR3 protein: CAWSVLPWQGRYEQYF
J gene: TRBJ2-7; V gene: TRBV5-1; clone size: NA; D gene: TRBD1; CDR3 DNA: TGCGCCAGCAGTCCCGGCCCCCGGACAGGGGGCGAGCAGTACTTC; CDR3 protein: CASSPGPRTGGEQYF
J gene: TRBJ1-4; V gene: TRBV9; clone size: NA; D gene: NA; CDR3 DNA: TGTGCCAGCAGCGTAGCAGGCGGGGGGAATGAAAAACTGTTTTTT; CDR3 protein: CASSVAGGGNEKLFF
J gene: TRBJ2-5; V gene: TRBV9; clone size: NA; D gene: NA; CDR3 DNA: TGTGCCAGCAGCGTAGACGGCGGAGAGACCCAGTACTTC; CDR3 protein: CASSVDGGETQYF
J gene: TRBJ2-1; V gene: TRBV4-2; clone size: NA; D gene: TRBD2; CDR3 DNA: TGTGCCAGCAGCCAAAGGCTAGCGGGGGTTGATGAGCAGTTCTTC; CDR3 protein: CASSQRLAGVDEQFF
J gene: TRBJ1-2; V gene: TRBV28; clone size: NA; D gene: TRBD1; CDR3 DNA: TGTGCCACCACAGGGGGTCTAAACTATGGCTACACCTTC; CDR3 protein: CATTGGLNYGYTF
J gene: TRBJ2-5; V gene: TRBV5-6; clone size: NA; D gene: TRBD2; CDR3 DNA: TGTGCCAGCAGCAGAAAGACTAGCGGGAAGGGTGAAGAGACCCAGTACTTC; CDR3 protein: CASSRKTSGKGEETQYF
J gene: TRBJ2-5; V gene: TRBV6-5; clone size: once; D gene: TRBD2; CDR3 DNA: TGTGCCAGCAACCTAGCGGGGGGGCCGTGGGAGACCCAGTACTTC; CDR3 protein: CASNLAGGPWETQYF
J gene: TRBJ2-7; V gene: TRBV28; clone size: NA; D gene: TRBD1; CDR3 DNA: TGTGCCAGCAGTAGGGACAGTTACGAGCAGTACTTC; CDR3 protein: CASSRDSYEQYF
J gene: TRBJ2-1; V gene: TRBV28; clone size: NA; D gene: TRBD1; CDR3 DNA: TGTGCCAGCAGTCCCGGACAGGCTCTAAGGAATGAGCAGTTCTTC; CDR3 protein: CASSPGQALRNEQFF
J gene: TRBJ1-4; V gene: TRBV4-1; clone size: NA; D gene: TRBD1; CDR3 DNA: TGCGCCAGCAGCCTCCGGACAGGTGAAAGTGAAAAACTGTTTTTT; CDR3 protein: CASSLRTGESEKLFF
J gene: TRBJ2-2; V gene: TRBV29-1; clone size: NA; D gene: NA; CDR3 DNA: TGCAGCGTTGAAACGGGAGACACCGGGGAGCTGTTTTTT; CDR3 protein: CSVETGDTGELFF
J gene: TRBJ2-1; V gene: TRBV9; clone size: few; D gene: TRBD1; CDR3 DNA: TGTGCCAGCAGCACCCGGGACAGCGTTTACAATGAGCAGTTCTTC; CDR3 protein: CASSTRDSVYNEQFF
J gene: TRBJ2-7; V gene: TRBV30; clone size: few; D gene: NA; CDR3 DNA: TGTGCCTGGACCCCCCCGAGCACCTACGAGCAGTACTTC; CDR3 protein: CAWTPPSTYEQYF
J gene: TRBJ2-1; V gene: TRBV4-2; clone size: NA; D gene: TRBD2; CDR3 DNA: TGTGCCAGCAGCCAAGAGCGGGGGGCTAGCGCCTCCTACAATGAGCAGTTCTTC; CDR3 protein: CASSQERGASASYNEQFF
J gene: TRBJ2-7; V gene: TRBV28; clone size: NA; D gene: TRBD2; CDR3 DNA: TGTGCCAGCAGCCGCGCTAGCGGAGACGACTACGAGCAGTACTTC; CDR3 protein: CASSRASGDDYEQYF
J gene: TRBJ1-1; V gene: TRBV11-2; clone size: NA; D gene: NA; CDR3 DNA: TGTGCCAGCGCCCCCGGAGCTCACGGCACTGAAGCTTTCTTT; CDR3 protein: CASAPGAHGTEAFF
J gene: TRBJ1-1; V gene: TRBV30; clone size: NA; D gene: NA; CDR3 DNA: TGTGCCGACAGGTTAAACACTGAAGCTTTCTTT; CDR3 protein: CADRLNTEAFF
J gene: TRBJ1-2; V gene: TRBV5-6; clone size: NA; D gene: NA; CDR3 DNA: TGTGCCAGCACCCAATCAGGGAATAGGGCTAACTATGGCTACACCTTC; CDR3 protein: CASTQSGNRANYGYTF
J gene: TRBJ2-2; V gene: TRBV6-5; clone size: NA; D gene: NA; CDR3 DNA: TGTGCCAGCAGTTACTCGGAGAGCACCGGGGAGCTGTTTTTT; CDR3 protein: CASSYSESTGELFF
J gene: TRBJ1-1; V gene: TRBV7-8; clone size: NA; D gene: NA; CDR3 DNA: TGTGCCAGCAGCTTAGTTCCCCCGGGGAACACTGAAGCTTTCTTT; CDR3 protein: CASSLVPPGNTEAFF